This T cell receptor (beta chain) was documented in a study of metastatic and nonmetastatic thyroid tumors (dated by TCRdb to the early 2020s). With respect to the entire study: Repertoires from peripheral blood and from tumor or nodule tissue samples of malignant and benign thyroid patients were compared.

No treatment had been received by any patient before thyroid surgery. Using T-cell receptor beta sequencing, the study looked back at clinical samples from patients collected from about 2011 to 2018. The paper's findings and limits, for the study overall: In both blood and tumor samples, malignant tumors were reported to have significantly higher TCR beta diversity than benign nodules.

A word on this clone: Its recognized antigen is unknown. One junction end does not reproduce the germline sequence, and a read error may be involved.

Libraries were prepared through PCR. Instrument on record: Illumina HiSeq 4000. The TCR beta-chain CDR3 region of each patient was profiled by high-throughput sequencing. Under the source paper's analysis protocol: The researchers built a classifier to tell apart papillary thyroid cancer patients with distant metastasis, based on CDR3 differences among clinicopathological groups. To measure repertoire diversity the researchers used the Shannon index, while the Morisita-Horn index served to gauge how similar the tumor and blood repertoires were. TCRdb's own reprocessing of the public reads used fastp at Q25 and MiXCR and kept productive beta chains. These V and J calls are TCRdb output, not the study's own analysis. A total of about 16,000 clones appear in this sample, 10% to 15% of them only once. Roughly 31% of the sample lies in the top ten. Material for sequencing was blood. The sequence was obtained from a female donor with papillary thyroid cancer or a benign thyroid nodule (not recorded which). Some clones in this sample may be carry-over from other donors' samples.

This receptor carries the CDR3 CATSRVGGPETQYF. In nucleotide form, the sequence is TGTGCCACCAGCCGAGTGGGAGGGCCAGAGACCCAATACTTC. In this chain, TRBV7-2 is recombined with TRBJ2-5; the junction holds 7 bases that match TRBD2. Spanning cysteine to phenylalanine, the CDR3 consists of 14 amino acids. Solely the CDR3 DNA is kept, with 42 bases framed from the first base. CDR1 and CDR2 (SGHTA, FQGNSA) derive from the germline V gene.